This TCR beta chain was found in a study of T cell clonotyping in hematopoietic cell transplantation. The method was immunoSEQ multiplex PCR; TCRdb's version includes in-frame clones alone and lacks a portion of them. The data contain some 11,000 clones, roughly 45% of them seen just once; the ten biggest clones take up about a tenth. CDR1 MGHRA and CDR2 YSYEKL come from the germline V gene. The CDR3 has 17 amino acids. After removal of 0 bases from V and 5 bases from J, the junction contained 10 bases not matched to a gene. Regarding the study as a whole: Without cell sorting, CD4 versus CD8 contributions remain unresolved. Recipient TCR diversity dropped after transplant; expanded clonotypes rose from day 30 to 180.

Worth noting for this clone: No antigen is known for it.

This receptor was obtained from a man in his fifties or sixties in good health. Some clones in this sample may be carry-over from other donors' samples. Sequenced input: peripheral blood mononuclear cells. This chain joins TRBV4-1 and TRBJ2-3, with 8 bases fitting TRBD2. CDR3 region: CASSQDPSGSGVDTQYF. Here the CDR3 DNA reads TGCGCCAGCAGCCAAGATCCGAGCGGGAGCGGAGTAGATACGCAGTATTTT.